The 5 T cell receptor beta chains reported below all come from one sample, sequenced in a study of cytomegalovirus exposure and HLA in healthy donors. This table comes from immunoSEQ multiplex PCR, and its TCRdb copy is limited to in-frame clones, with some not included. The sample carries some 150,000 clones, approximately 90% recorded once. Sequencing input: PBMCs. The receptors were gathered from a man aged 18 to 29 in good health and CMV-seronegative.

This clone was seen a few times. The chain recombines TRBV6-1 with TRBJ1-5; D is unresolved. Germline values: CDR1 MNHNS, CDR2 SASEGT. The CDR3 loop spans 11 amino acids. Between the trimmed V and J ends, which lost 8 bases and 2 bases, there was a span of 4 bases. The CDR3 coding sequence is TGTGCCAGCCAGGGCAATCAGCCCCAGCATTTT. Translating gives CASQGNQPQHF.

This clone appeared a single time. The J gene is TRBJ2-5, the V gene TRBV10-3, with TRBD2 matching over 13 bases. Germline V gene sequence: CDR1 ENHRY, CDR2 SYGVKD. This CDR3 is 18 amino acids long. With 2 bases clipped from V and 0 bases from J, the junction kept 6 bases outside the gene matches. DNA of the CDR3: TGTGCCATCAGTGAGACCGGGACTAGCGGGAAGTACCAAGAGACCCAGTACTTC. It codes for CAISETGTSGKYQETQYF.

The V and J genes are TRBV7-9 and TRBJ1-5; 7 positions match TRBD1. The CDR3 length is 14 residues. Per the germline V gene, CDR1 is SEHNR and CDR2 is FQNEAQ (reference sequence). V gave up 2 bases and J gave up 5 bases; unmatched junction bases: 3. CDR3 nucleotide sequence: TGTGCCAGCAGCTTAACAGGGGAGCATCAGCCCCAGCATTTT. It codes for CASSLTGEHQPQHF.

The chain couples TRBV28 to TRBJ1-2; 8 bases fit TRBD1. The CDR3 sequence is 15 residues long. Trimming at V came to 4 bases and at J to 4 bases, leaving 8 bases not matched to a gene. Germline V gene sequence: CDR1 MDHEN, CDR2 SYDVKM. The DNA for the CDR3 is TGTGCCAGCAGTTCCTTGACAGGGGACACCTATGGCTACACCTTC. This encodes CASSSLTGDTYGYTF.

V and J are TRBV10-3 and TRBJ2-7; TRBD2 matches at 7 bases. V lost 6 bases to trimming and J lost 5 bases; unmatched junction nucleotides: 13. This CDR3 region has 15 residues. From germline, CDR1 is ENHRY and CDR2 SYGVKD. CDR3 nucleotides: TGTGCCATCAGAGAGGACGGCTTTGGGGGGGACGAGCAGTACTTC. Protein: CAIREDGFGGDEQYF.